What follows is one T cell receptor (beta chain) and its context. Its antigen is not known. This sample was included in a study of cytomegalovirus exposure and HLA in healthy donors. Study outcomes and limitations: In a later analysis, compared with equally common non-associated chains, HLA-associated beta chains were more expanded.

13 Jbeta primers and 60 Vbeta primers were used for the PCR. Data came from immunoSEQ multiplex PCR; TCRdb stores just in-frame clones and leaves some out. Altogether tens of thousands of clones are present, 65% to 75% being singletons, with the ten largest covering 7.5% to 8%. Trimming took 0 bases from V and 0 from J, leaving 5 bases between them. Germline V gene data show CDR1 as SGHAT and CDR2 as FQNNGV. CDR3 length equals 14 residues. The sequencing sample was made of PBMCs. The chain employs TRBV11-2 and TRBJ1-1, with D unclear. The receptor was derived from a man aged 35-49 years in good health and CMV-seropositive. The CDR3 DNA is TGTGCCAGCAGCTTAGATGTAATGAACACTGAAGCTTTCTTT. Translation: CASSLDVMNTEAFF.